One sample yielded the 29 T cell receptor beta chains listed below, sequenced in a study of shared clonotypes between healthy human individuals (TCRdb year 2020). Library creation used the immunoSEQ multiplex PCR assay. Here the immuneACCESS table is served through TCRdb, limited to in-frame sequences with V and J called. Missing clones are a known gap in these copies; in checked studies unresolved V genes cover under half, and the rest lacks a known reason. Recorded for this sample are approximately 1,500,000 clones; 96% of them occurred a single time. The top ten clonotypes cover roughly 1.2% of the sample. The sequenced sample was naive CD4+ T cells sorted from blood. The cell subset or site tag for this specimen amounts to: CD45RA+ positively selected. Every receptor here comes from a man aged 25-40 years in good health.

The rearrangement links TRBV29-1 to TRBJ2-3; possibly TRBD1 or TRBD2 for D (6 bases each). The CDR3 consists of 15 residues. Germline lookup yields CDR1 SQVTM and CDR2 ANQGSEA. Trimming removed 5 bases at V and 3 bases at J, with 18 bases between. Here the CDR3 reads CSVMSGAGSTDTQYF. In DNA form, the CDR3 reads TGCAGCGTTATGTCGGGGGCAGGGTCGACAGATACGCAGTATTTT.

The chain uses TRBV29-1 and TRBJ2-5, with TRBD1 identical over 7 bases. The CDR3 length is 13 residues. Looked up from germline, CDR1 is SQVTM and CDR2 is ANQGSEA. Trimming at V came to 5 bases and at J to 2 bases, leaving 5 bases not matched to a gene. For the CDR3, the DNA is TGCAGCGTTATCGGGACAGCACAAGAGACCCAGTACTTC. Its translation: CSVIGTAQETQYF.

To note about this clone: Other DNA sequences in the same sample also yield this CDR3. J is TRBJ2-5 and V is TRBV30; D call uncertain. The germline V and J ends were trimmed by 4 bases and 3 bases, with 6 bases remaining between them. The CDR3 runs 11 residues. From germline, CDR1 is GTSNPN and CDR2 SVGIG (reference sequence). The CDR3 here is CAWTGKETQYF. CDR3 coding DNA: TGTGCCTGGACGGGCAAAGAGACCCAGTACTTC.

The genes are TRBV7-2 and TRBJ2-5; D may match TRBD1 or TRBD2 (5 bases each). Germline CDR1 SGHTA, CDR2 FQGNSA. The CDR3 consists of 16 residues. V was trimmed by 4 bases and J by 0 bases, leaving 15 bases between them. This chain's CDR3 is CASSWQGGGDQETQYF. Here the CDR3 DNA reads TGTGCCAGCAGCTGGCAGGGTGGAGGTGACCAAGAGACCCAGTACTTC.

CDR3 loop: CASSIPSGPAFYEQYF. CDR3 DNA sequence: TGTGCCAGCAGCATCCCCTCGGGGCCAGCTTTCTACGAGCAGTACTTC. This chain uses TRBV9 with TRBJ2-7; TRBD1 or TRBD2 may be the D gene (5 bases each). The germline CDR1 and CDR2 sequences are SGDLS and YYNGEE. V dropped 4 bases and J dropped 3 bases, with 20 bases sitting between them. The CDR3 loop spans 16 amino acids.

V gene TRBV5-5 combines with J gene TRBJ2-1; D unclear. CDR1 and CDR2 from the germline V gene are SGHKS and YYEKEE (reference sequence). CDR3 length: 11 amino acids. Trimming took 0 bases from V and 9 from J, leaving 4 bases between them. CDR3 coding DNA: TGTGCCAGCAGCTTGGCCCGTGAGCAGTTCTTC. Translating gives CASSLAREQFF.

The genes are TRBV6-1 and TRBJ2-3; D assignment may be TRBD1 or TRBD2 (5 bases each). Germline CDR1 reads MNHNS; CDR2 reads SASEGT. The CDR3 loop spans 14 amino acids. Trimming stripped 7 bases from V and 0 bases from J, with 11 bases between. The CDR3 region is CASTRDLSTDTQYF. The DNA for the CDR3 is TGTGCCAGCACCCGGGACCTTAGCACAGATACGCAGTATTTT.

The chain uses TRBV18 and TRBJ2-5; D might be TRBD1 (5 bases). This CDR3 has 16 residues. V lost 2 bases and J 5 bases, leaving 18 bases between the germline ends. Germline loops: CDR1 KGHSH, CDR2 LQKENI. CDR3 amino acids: CASSPSRVGNLETQYF. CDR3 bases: TGTGCCAGCTCACCATCCAGGGTGGGAAACTTGGAGACCCAGTACTTC.

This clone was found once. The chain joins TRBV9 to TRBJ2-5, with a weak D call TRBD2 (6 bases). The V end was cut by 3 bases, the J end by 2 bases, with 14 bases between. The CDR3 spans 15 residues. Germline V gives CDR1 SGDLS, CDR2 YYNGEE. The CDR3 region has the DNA TGTGCCAGCAGCGCAGACGGGACTCGACAAGAGACCCAGTACTTC. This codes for CASSADGTRQETQYF.

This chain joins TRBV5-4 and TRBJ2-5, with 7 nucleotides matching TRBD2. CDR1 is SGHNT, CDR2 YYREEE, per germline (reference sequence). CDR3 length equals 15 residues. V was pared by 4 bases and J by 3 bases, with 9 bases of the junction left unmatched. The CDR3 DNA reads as TGTGCCAGCAGCCCGGCAGGCCTAGCGGAAGAGACCCAGTACTTC. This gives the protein CASSPAGLAEETQYF.

CDR3: CASSPGPANQPQHF. The CDR3 DNA is TGTGCCAGCTCACCCGGGCCAGCTAATCAGCCCCAGCATTTT. The V gene is TRBV18, the J gene TRBJ1-5; D unclear. The CDR3 covers 14 residues. Trimming removed 3 bases at V and 4 bases at J, with 10 bases between. The germline V gene has CDR1 KGHSH and CDR2 LQKENI. The whole variable domain, remainder taken from reference TRBV18 and TRBJ1-5, is NAGVMQNPRHLVRRRGQEARLRCSPMKGHSHVYWYRQLPEEGLKFMVYLQKENIIDESGMPKERFSAEFPKEGPSILRIQQVVRGDSAAYFCASSPGPANQPQHFGDGTRLSIL.

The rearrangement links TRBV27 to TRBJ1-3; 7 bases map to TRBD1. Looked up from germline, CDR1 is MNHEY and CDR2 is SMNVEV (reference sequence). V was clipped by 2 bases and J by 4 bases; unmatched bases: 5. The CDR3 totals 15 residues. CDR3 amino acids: CASSLNRGYGNTIYF. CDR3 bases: TGTGCCAGCAGTTTAAACAGGGGATACGGAAACACCATATATTTT.

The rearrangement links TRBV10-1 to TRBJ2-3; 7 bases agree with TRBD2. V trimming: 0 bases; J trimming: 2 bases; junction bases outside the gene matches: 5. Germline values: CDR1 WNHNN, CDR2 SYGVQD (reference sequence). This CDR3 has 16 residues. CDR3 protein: CASSESRLADTDTQYF. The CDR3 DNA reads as TGCGCCAGCAGTGAGTCGAGGCTAGCGGACACAGATACGCAGTATTTT.

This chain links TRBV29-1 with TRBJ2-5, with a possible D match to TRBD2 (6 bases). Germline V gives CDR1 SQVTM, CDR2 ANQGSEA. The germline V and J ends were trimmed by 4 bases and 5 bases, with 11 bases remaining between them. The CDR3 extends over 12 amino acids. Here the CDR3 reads CSVGRGMETQYF. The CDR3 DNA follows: TGCAGCGTTGGGAGGGGTATGGAGACCCAGTACTTC.

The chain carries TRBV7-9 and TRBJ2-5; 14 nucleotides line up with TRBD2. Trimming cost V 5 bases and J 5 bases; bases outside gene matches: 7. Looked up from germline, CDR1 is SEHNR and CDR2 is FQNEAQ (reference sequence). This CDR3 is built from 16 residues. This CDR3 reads CASSPPGLAGVETQYF. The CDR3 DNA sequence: TGTGCCAGCAGCCCCCCGGGACTAGCGGGAGTGGAGACCCAGTACTTC.

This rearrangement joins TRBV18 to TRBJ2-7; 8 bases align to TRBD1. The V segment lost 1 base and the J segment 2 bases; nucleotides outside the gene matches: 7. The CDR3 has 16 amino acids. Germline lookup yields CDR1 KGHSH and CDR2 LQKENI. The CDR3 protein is CASSPQIQGAAYEQYF. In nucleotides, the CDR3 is TGTGCCAGCTCACCACAAATCCAGGGGGCAGCCTACGAGCAGTACTTC.

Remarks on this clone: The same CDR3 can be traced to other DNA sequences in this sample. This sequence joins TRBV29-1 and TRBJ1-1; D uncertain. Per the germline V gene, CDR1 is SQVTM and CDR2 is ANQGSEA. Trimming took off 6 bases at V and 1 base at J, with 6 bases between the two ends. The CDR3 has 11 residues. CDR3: CSVRQNTEAFF. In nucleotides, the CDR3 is TGCAGCGTACGGCAGAACACTGAAGCTTTCTTT.

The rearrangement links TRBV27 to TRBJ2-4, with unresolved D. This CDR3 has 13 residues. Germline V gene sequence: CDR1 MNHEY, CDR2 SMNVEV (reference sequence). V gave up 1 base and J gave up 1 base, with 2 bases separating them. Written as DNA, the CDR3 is TGTGCCAGCAGTTTATTGGCCAAAAACATTCAGTACTTC. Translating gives CASSLLAKNIQYF.

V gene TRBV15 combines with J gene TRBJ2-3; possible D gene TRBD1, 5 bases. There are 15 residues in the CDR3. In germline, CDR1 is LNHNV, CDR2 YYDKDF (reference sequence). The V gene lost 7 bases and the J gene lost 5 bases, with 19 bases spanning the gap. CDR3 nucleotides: TGTGCCACCACTCAGGGTCCCAGGAGTGTAGATACGCAGTATTTT. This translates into CATTQGPRSVDTQYF.

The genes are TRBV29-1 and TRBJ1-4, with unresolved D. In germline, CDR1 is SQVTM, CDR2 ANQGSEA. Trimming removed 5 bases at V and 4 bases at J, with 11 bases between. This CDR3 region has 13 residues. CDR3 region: CSVRTLVNEKLFF. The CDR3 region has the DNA TGCAGCGTTAGGACGTTAGTTAATGAAAAACTGTTTTTT.

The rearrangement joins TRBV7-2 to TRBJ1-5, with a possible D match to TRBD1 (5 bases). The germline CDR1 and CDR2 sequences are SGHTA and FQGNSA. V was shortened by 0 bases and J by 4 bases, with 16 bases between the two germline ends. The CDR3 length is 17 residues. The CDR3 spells CASSLAGRETLNQPQHF. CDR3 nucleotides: TGTGCCAGCAGCTTAGCAGGCAGGGAAACACTGAATCAGCCCCAGCATTTT.

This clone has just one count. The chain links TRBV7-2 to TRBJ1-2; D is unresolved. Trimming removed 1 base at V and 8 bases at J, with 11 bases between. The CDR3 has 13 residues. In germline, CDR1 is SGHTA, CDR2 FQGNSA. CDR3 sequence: CASSLEVQRGYTF. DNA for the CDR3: TGTGCCAGCAGCTTAGAGGTCCAGAGGGGCTACACCTTC. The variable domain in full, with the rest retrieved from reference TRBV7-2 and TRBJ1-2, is GAGVSQSPSNKVTEKGKDVELRCDPISGHTALYWYRQSLGQGLEFLIYFQGNSAPDKSGLPSDRFSAERTGGSVSTLTIQRTQQEDSAVYLCASSLEVQRGYTFGSGTRLTVV.

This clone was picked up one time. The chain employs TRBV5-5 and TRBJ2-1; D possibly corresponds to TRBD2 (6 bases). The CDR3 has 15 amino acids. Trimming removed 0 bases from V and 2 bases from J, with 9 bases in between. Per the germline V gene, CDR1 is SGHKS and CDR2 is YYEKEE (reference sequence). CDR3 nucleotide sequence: TGTGCCAGCAGCTTGGGACTAGGGGCCTACAATGAGCAGTTCTTC. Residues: CASSLGLGAYNEQFF.

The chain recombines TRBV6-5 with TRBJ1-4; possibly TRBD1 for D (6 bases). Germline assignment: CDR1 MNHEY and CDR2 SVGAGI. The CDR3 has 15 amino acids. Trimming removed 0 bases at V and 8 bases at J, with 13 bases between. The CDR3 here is CASSYSWGAGEKLFF. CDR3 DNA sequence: TGTGCCAGCAGTTACTCTTGGGGGGCAGGGGAAAAACTGTTTTTT.

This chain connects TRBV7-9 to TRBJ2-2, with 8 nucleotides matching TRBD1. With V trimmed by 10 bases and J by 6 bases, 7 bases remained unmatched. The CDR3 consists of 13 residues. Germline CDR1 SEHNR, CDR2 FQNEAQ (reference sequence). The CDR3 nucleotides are TGTGCCACCAGGACAGGGCTACCCGGGGAGCTGTTTTTT. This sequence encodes CATRTGLPGELFF. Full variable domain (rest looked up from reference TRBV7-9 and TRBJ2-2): DTGVSQNPRHKITKRGQNVTFRCDPISEHNRLYWYRQTLGQGPEFLTYFQNEAQLEKSRLLSDRFSAERPKGSFSTLEIQRTEQGDSAMYLCATRTGLPGELFFGEGSRLTVL.

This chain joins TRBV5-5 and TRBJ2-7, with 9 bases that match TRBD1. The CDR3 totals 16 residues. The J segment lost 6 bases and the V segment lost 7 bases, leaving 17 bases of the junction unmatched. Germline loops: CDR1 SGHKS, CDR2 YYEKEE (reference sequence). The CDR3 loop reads CASESGQGALGGEQYF. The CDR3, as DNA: TGTGCCAGCGAGTCGGGACAGGGCGCATTAGGGGGCGAGCAGTACTTC.

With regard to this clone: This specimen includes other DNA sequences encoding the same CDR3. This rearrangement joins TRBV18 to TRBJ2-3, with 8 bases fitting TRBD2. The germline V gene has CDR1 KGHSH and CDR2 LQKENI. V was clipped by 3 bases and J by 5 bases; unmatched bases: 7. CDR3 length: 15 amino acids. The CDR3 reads CASSPPGGSGDTQYF. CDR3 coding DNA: TGTGCCAGCTCACCCCCGGGAGGGAGCGGAGATACGCAGTATTTT.

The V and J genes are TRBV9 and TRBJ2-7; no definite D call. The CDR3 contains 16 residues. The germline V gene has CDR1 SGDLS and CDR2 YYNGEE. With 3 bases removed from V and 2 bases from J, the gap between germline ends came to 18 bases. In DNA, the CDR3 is TGTGCCAGCAGCGACACCCCTCATCCAAAAACCTACGAGCAGTACTTC. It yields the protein CASSDTPHPKTYEQYF. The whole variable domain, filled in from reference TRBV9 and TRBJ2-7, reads DSGVTQTPKHLITATGQRVTLRCSPRSGDLSVYWYQQSLDQGLQFLIQYYNGEERAKGNILERFSAQQFPDLHSELNLSSLELGDSALYFCASSDTPHPKTYEQYFGPGTRLTVT.

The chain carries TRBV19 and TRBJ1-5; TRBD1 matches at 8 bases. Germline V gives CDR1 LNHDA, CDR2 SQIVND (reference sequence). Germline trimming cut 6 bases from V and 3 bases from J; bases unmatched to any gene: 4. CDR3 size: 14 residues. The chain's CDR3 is CASRLTGDNQPQHF. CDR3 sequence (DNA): TGTGCCAGTAGGCTGACAGGGGACAATCAGCCCCAGCATTTT.